This T cell receptor (beta chain) comes out of a study of CD8+CD57+ T cells in acquired aplastic anemia. This clonotype showed up just a few times. Patients who underwent sequencing had shown CD8+CD57+ cell expansion by flow cytometry. A severe acquired aplastic anemia diagnosis applied to all patients. Blood came from patients not yet given any therapy. Genomic DNA templated the TCR beta VDJ and CDR3 profiling. TCRdb used MiXCR to reprocess the reads, holding one entry per CDR3 protein. The sample gives roughly 220,000 distinct CDR3 sequences, about 60% of which show up once; 58% is in the top ten. The origin of this receptor is a human donor with aplastic anemia. Sequencing was done on a sample of sorted CD4+, CD8+, or CD8+CD57+ T cells (not recorded which) from PBMCs.

The CDR3 DNA reads as TGTGCCAGCGGGGGACTTATCGCCCGATTCGTCTCCTACGAGCAGTACTTC. Protein: CASGGLIARFVSYEQYF. The chain is built from TRBV2 and TRBJ2-7, with a weak D call TRBD2 (6 bases). V lost 8 bases and J 0 bases, leaving 23 bases between the germline ends. Germline CDR1 and CDR2: SNHLY and FYNNEI. This CDR3 contains 17 residues.